This T cell receptor beta chain was documented in a study of shared clonotypes between healthy human individuals (dated by TCRdb to the early 2020s). In the study overall: The cohort included three men and a couple of women between 18 and 49 years of age. For each donor, CD4 naive and CD4 memory were each given three plates, CD8 naive was given two plates, and CD8 memory was given one plate. To estimate repertoire size and how much clonotypes are shared between individuals, the study performed deep sequencing of blood TCR repertoires from about five healthy adults. To increase sequencing depth and limit assay-specific biases, different laboratories used diverse techniques to prepare libraries and sequence TCR repertoires. Leukapheresis yielded between about 0.94 and 10 billion PBMCs per donor. Broader findings and caveats from the paper: Rarefaction of sorted-subset datasets indicated incomplete sequencing despite the large sequencing depth. Estimated clonotype richness was generally larger for naive than for memory subsets. When a few donors were compared, the shared fraction of clonotypes was 5% to 6.5% for naive CD4, approximately 3.5% for naive CD8, 2.3% for memory CD4, and 0.35% to 0.5% for memory CD8. Compared with non-shared clonotypes, clonotypes shared by all four sorted-subset donors had higher generation probabilities. Because the study included only a small number of donors, the genetic and exposure-history diversity represented was limited. Pairwise subsampling led to the expectation that sequencing depth would affect the degree of clonotype sharing among donors. Sampling was restricted to blood, and TCR repertoires in tissues likely differ from the TCR repertoires found in blood.

A word on this clone: Its cognate antigen has yet to be identified. Per-base quality was not reported, and no clone a single base away is much larger than it.

Donors were healthy HIV-negative adults with no recently reported acute infections or vaccinations. Only Caucasian adults living in Nashville, Tennessee, USA were represented among the donors. Magnetic negative selection was used to enrich CD4+ T cells, after which naive cells were positively selected on CD45RA and the negative fraction became the memory subset. Blood was obtained by leukapheresis, after which PBMCs were separated by Ficoll-Histopaque density gradient centrifugation and cryopreserved in liquid nitrogen vapor phase. Purity and quantity of every magnetically sorted T cell population were checked by analytical flow cytometry. From each sorted fraction, genomic DNA was isolated and quantified by UV absorbance on a Nanodrop 2000c. The germline V gene specifies SGHTA as CDR1 and FQGTGA as CDR2. Cut back by 2 bases and 2 bases, the V and J ends lie 10 bases apart. The CDR3 contains 15 residues, cysteine and phenylalanine counted. Only the CDR3 part of the read is kept: 45 bases, read in frame from the first base.

TCR CDR3 regions were amplified from genomic DNA by multiplex PCR using the deep immunoSEQ assay. Extracted genomic DNA from each cell subset was distributed evenly across all wells of several immunoSEQ 96-well plates, and each plate was treated as a replicate. For sorted subsets, around 200 ng genomic DNA, equal to about 30,000 T cell genomes, was loaded into each replicate PCR. Purified libraries were quantified with a Qubit 3.0 fluorometer, sized on a Bioanalyzer 2100, and re-quantified with the KAPA Library Quantification kit. A separate single-read 150-cycle Illumina NextSeq 550 flow cell was used to sequence each immunoSEQ 96-well plate. In the source study's methods: Because the immunoSEQ output held only junctional sequences and lacked quality scores, the filtering could not match the filtering applied to full-length reads. To assign V/J genes and CDR3, sequences were annotated using PyIR, a Python wrapper for IgBLAST v1.9, with IMGT germline references. Any read was removed if the V/J assignment was weak (E-value above 1e-6), the CDR3 was missing, or the read contained stop codons, out-of-frame junctions, or ambiguous translated residues. V3J clonotypes were defined as sequences sharing the same inferred V gene, J gene, and CDR3 amino acid sequence. To compute the percentage overlap between repertoires, the number of shared unique clonotypes was divided by the size of the smaller repertoire. Richness of each repertoire was evaluated using RTK rarefaction, the Chao1 estimator, and Recon v2.1 estimates of unobserved clonotypes. OLGA was used to compute generation probabilities for all TCRbeta clonotypes that the gDNA method yielded from a handful of donors. What TCRdb holds here is the immuneACCESS table cut down to in-frame rearrangements. Part of the clones is not present; checked against another copy, under half of the missing clones reflect an unresolved V gene, and the others are unexplained. V, J and clone size derive from that table, while D and trimming were established from the DNA sequence. Within this sample are 2.3 million or so clones, with just over 90% of them counted one time only. The top ten clonotypes cover about 0.39% of the sample.

The sequence was obtained from a man younger than 35 in good health. Some clones in this sample may be carry-over from other donors' samples. This sequence uses TRBV7-3 and TRBJ1-5; the D gene cannot be resolved reliably. Sequencing was done on a sample of naive CD4+ T cells from PBMCs. What the cell subset or site label conveys for this sample: CD45RA+ positively selected. The nucleotides are TGTGCCAGCAGCTTAGGCGCGGGTGGCAATCAGCCCCAGCATTTT. Translation gives CASSLGAGGNQPQHF. The entire variable domain, with the stretches around the CDR3 drawn from the reference TRBV7-3 and TRBJ1-5 proteins, is GAGVSQTPSNKVTEKGKYVELRCDPISGHTALYWYRQSLGQGPEFLIYFQGTGAADDSGLPNDRFFAVRPEGSVSTLKIQRTERGDSAVYLCASSLGAGGNQPQHFGDGTRLSIL.